These 32 T cell receptor beta chains came from one sample sequenced in a study of spatial heterogeneity in lung cancer. TCRdb reanalysed the 5' RACE reads using MiXCR and keeps one entry per CDR3 protein. Of about 120,000 distinct CDR3 sequences listed, more than 9% are singletons. Indicated time point: blood at routine non-recurrence follow-up after resection. The sequenced material consisted of unsorted whole RNA from tumor, nontumor lung or frozen PBMC. Specimen: PBMCs, collected at follow-up. Source of these receptors: a male donor with early-stage non-small cell lung cancer.

This clonotype showed up just a few times. The chain's CDR3 is CASTGFSNQPQHF. The CDR3 DNA reads as TGTGCCAGCACAGGGTTTAGCAATCAGCCCCAGCATTTT. The chain links TRBV7-2 to TRBJ1-5; D is perhaps TRBD1 (5 bases). This CDR3 contains 13 residues. The V gene's germline CDR1 is SGHTA and CDR2 FQGNSA. Between the trimmed V and J ends, which lost 7 bases and 0 bases, there was a span of 7 bases.

This clonotype has at least ten counts. The V gene is TRBV5-5, the J gene TRBJ2-3, with D uncertain. There are 14 residues in the CDR3. CDR1 is SGHKS, CDR2 YYEKEE, per germline (reference sequence). Deletions cut 7 bases from V and 2 bases from J, with 14 bases between. Here the CDR3 reads CASAPRPNTDTQYF. Written as DNA, the CDR3 is TGTGCCAGCGCCCCACGGCCGAACACAGATACGCAGTATTTT.

This clonotype came up many times. The V gene is TRBV7-9, the J gene TRBJ2-7; the match to TRBD1 covers 8 bases. This CDR3 is 16 amino acids long. V shed 2 bases, J shed 1 base, and the junction held 7 bases outside the gene matches. Germline V lookup: CDR1 SEHNR, CDR2 FQNEAQ (reference sequence). CDR3 DNA sequence: TGTGCCAGCAGCTTAATGGGCAGGGGGCCATCCTACGAGCAGTACTTC. Encoded protein: CASSLMGRGPSYEQYF. Together with reference TRBV7-9 and TRBJ2-7, the CDR3 gives the full variable domain: DTGVSQNPRHKITKRGQNVTFRCDPISEHNRLYWYRQTLGQGPEFLTYFQNEAQLEKSRLLSDRFSAERPKGSFSTLEIQRTEQGDSAMYLCASSLMGRGPSYEQYFGPGTRLTVT.

The chain has TRBV7-9 and TRBJ2-3; D is perhaps TRBD1 (6 bases). In germline, CDR1 is SEHNR, CDR2 FQNEAQ (reference sequence). V lost 0 bases and J 0 bases, leaving 10 bases between the germline ends. This CDR3 region has 16 residues. CDR3 sequence: CASSLAGAPSTDTQYF. The CDR3 DNA reads as TGTGCCAGCAGCTTAGCGGGGGCCCCAAGCACAGATACGCAGTATTTT.

This clonotype has only a few counts. The gene calls are TRBV5-1 and TRBJ1-6; no clear D gene. The germline gives CDR1 SGHRS, CDR2 YFSETQ. The ends were cut back, 0 bases at V and 7 bases at J, with 14 bases in the middle. This CDR3 region has 16 residues. The CDR3 DNA reads TGCGCCAGCAGCTTGGGGTCCGGACTCGTAAATTCACCCCTCCACTTT. This codes for CASSLGSGLVNSPLHF.

The rearrangement joins TRBV5-1 to TRBJ2-6; D unclear. Germline V lookup: CDR1 SGHRS, CDR2 YFSETQ. V was trimmed by 4 bases and J by 2 bases, leaving 10 bases between them. The CDR3 runs 15 residues. CDR3 protein: CASSLLYPGANVLTF. Written as DNA, the CDR3 is TGCGCCAGCAGCCTACTATACCCTGGGGCCAACGTCCTGACTTTC. Looking up the rest from reference TRBV5-1 and TRBJ2-6 gives the full variable domain: KAGVTQTPRYLIKTRGQQVTLSCSPISGHRSVSWYQQTPGQGLQFLFEYFSETQRNKGNFPGRFSGRQFSNSRSEMNVSTLELGDSALYLCASSLLYPGANVLTFGAGSRLTVL.

V usage is TRBV2 and J usage is TRBJ2-5, with no clear D. This CDR3 comprises 11 residues. Germline CDR1 is SNHLY and CDR2 is FYNNEI. V was trimmed by 7 bases and J by 4 bases, leaving 7 bases between them. The CDR3 DNA is TGTGCCAGCAAGTTGAGAGAGACCCAGTACTTC. Translating it yields CASKLRETQYF.

This clonotype was counted ten times or more. The V gene is TRBV5-1, the J gene TRBJ2-2, with D possibly TRBD2 on 6 matching bases. The germline V gene encodes CDR1 SGHRS and CDR2 YFSETQ. V was trimmed by 1 base and J by 5 bases, leaving 15 bases between them. The CDR3 runs 16 residues. In DNA, the CDR3 is TGCGCCAGCAGCTTGCCTCTTCCGGGAGAGACCGGGGAGCTGTTTTTT. The encoded protein is CASSLPLPGETGELFF.

The table lists this clonotype with a few counts. V and J are TRBV7-8 and TRBJ1-5, with TRBD1 as a possible D gene (5 bases). V lost 1 base and J lost 4, with 14 bases in between. Per the germline V gene, CDR1 is SGHVS and CDR2 is FQNEAQ. The CDR3 loop spans 16 amino acids. CDR3 sequence: CASSLVGQGRNQPQHF. Here the CDR3 DNA reads TGTGCCAGCAGCTTAGTAGGCCAGGGTCGGAATCAGCCCCAGCATTTT. The full variable domain, completed using reference TRBV7-8 and TRBJ1-5, is GAGVSQSPRYKVAKRGQDVALRCDPISGHVSLFWYQQALGQGPEFLTYFQNEAQLDKSGLPSDRFFAERPEGSVSTLKIQRTQQEDSAVYLCASSLVGQGRNQPQHFGDGTRLSIL.

The CDR3: CASSQDFRGLTDTQYF. The CDR3 DNA is TGTGCCAGCAGCCAAGATTTCAGGGGGCTGACGGATACGCAGTATTTT. The V call is TRBV3-1, the J call TRBJ2-3, with 8 bases identical to TRBD1. Germline V gene sequence: CDR1 LGHDT, CDR2 YNNKEL (reference sequence). Losses at the gene ends were 0 bases for V and 6 bases for J; bases not matched to a gene: 8. This CDR3 contains 16 residues.

This chain uses TRBV6-2 or TRBV6-3 with TRBJ2-1; unclear D gene. The CDR3 runs to 12 residues. The germline V gene encodes CDR1 MNHEY and CDR2 SVGEGT. V was clipped by 2 bases and J by 2 bases, with 1 base between them. Written as DNA, the CDR3 is TGTGCCAGCAGTTACACCTACAATGAGCAGTTCTTC. Translation: CASSYTYNEQFF.

This chain joins TRBV24-1 and TRBJ2-5, with TRBD1 identical over 8 bases. Unmatched junction bases numbered 6, after V lost 4 bases and J lost 3 bases. The CDR3 contains 15 residues. Germline CDR1 and CDR2: KGHDR and SFDVKD. The DNA of the CDR3 is TGTGCCACCAGTGAACCGGGACAGGCTGAAGAGACCCAGTACTTC. Protein: CATSEPGQAEETQYF.

This clonotype has ten or more counts. The chain links TRBV4-2 to TRBJ2-3, with D perhaps TRBD1 (7 bases). Trimming cost V 1 base and J 4 bases, with 15 bases left between them. This CDR3 spans 16 amino acids. Germline lookup yields CDR1 LGHNA and CDR2 YNFKEQ. The DNA of the CDR3 is TGTGCCAGCAGCCAAGGAAGACAGGGAGGTTCAGATACGCAGTATTTT. It translates to CASSQGRQGGSDTQYF.

This rearrangement joins TRBV6-4 to TRBJ2-7; the match to TRBD1 covers 10 bases. The CDR3 extends over 15 amino acids. The J segment lost 9 bases and the V segment lost 4 bases, leaving 12 bases of the junction unmatched. Germline CDR1 reads MRHNA; CDR2 reads SNTAGT. The CDR3: CASSGLRDRGRRQYF. The CDR3 nucleotides read TGTGCCAGCAGTGGGCTCCGGGACAGGGGTAGGCGGCAGTACTTC.

The chain is built from TRBV28 and TRBJ2-6; TRBD2 is a possible D gene (5 bases). CDR1 is MDHEN, CDR2 SYDVKM, per germline. The ends were cut back, 5 bases at V and 3 bases at J, with 14 bases in the middle. This CDR3 has 16 residues. CDR3 protein: CASSIGYGSGANVLTF. DNA of the CDR3: TGTGCCAGCAGTATAGGGTATGGGAGTGGGGCCAACGTCCTGACTTTC.

The sample holds many counts of this clonotype. The chain carries TRBV24-1 and TRBJ2-7; D possibly corresponds to TRBD2 (5 bases). Germline assignment: CDR1 KGHDR and CDR2 SFDVKD. This CDR3 is 13 amino acids long. The V end lost 1 base, the J end lost 5 bases, and 8 bases lay between the germline ends. Here the CDR3 DNA reads TGTGCCACCAGTGATTTTGTGGGAGACGAGCAGTACTTC. The encoded protein is CATSDFVGDEQYF.

This clonotype was seen repeatedly, ten times or more. The gene calls are TRBV10-3 and TRBJ2-2; the D is unclear. The germline gives CDR1 ENHRY, CDR2 SYGVKD. Between the trimmed V and J ends, which lost 2 bases and 10 bases, there was a span of 8 bases. The length of the CDR3 is 12 residues. This chain's CDR3 is CAISERSEELFF. CDR3 nucleotide sequence: TGTGCCATCAGTGAGAGGTCCGAGGAGCTGTTTTTT.

This clonotype was detected ten times or more. The gene calls are TRBV28 and TRBJ1-5, with D tentatively TRBD1 (5 bases). Trimming pared 4 bases from V and 2 bases from J, leaving 18 bases between. The germline V gene has CDR1 MDHEN and CDR2 SYDVKM. The CDR3 spans 17 residues. Here the CDR3 DNA reads TGTGCCAGCAGTTACCCTCGAGGGCTGGGGGGCAATCAGCCCCAGCATTTT. Translating gives CASSYPRGLGGNQPQHF.

The chain carries TRBV7-9 and TRBJ1-4; D is perhaps TRBD1 (6 bases). V lost 4 bases and J lost 3, with 9 bases in between. The germline V gene has CDR1 SEHNR and CDR2 FQNEAQ (reference sequence). This CDR3 comprises 14 residues. The CDR3 spells CASSSWTANEKLFF. In nucleotides, the CDR3 is TGTGCCAGCAGCTCCTGGACAGCTAATGAAAAACTGTTTTTT. Full variable domain (remainder filled in from reference TRBV7-9 and TRBJ1-4): DTGVSQNPRHKITKRGQNVTFRCDPISEHNRLYWYRQTLGQGPEFLTYFQNEAQLEKSRLLSDRFSAERPKGSFSTLEIQRTEQGDSAMYLCASSSWTANEKLFFGSGTQLSVL.

The chain is built from TRBV28 and TRBJ2-7; D might be TRBD1 (6 bases). V was trimmed by 4 bases and J by 0 bases, leaving 13 bases between them. Germline assignment: CDR1 MDHEN and CDR2 SYDVKM. The length of the CDR3 is 15 residues. CDR3 nucleotides: TGTGCCAGCAGTTGGGACACCCCTAGCTCCTACGAGCAGTACTTC. It is translated as CASSWDTPSSYEQYF.

This clonotype has more than one count but fewer than ten. The chain employs TRBV5-1 and TRBJ2-7, with 7 nucleotides matching TRBD1. The CDR3 has 14 residues. Trimming cost V 0 bases and J 0 bases; bases outside gene matches: 0. Germline V lookup: CDR1 SGHRS, CDR2 YFSETQ. The CDR3 region has the DNA TGCGCCAGCAGCTTGGGGGACAGCTCCTACGAGCAGTACTTC. It is translated as CASSLGDSSYEQYF.

This clonotype has only a few counts. The rearrangement links TRBV11-2 to TRBJ2-1; TRBD1 or TRBD2 may be the D gene (5 bases each). There are 15 residues in the CDR3. Trimming pared 5 bases from V and 5 bases from J, leaving 16 bases between. Germline V gene sequence: CDR1 SGHAT, CDR2 FQNNGV. CDR3 coding DNA: TGTGCCAGCAGCGGTAGGGACGGGGACCACAATGAGCAGTTCTTC. The encoded protein is CASSGRDGDHNEQFF. The full variable domain, in which reference TRBV11-2 and TRBJ2-1 provide the parts outside the CDR3, is EAGVAQSPRYKIIEKRQSVAFWCNPISGHATLYWYQQILGQGPKLLIQFQNNGVVDDSQLPKDRFSAERLKGVDSTLKIQPAKLEDSAVYLCASSGRDGDHNEQFFGPGTRLTVL.

The table lists this clonotype with many counts. This chain uses TRBV18 with TRBJ2-1; TRBD2 aligns across 7 bases. The V gene's germline CDR1 is KGHSH and CDR2 LQKENI. V shed 2 bases, J shed 5 bases, and the junction held 0 bases outside the gene matches. There are 13 residues in the CDR3. The CDR3 DNA is TGTGCCAGCTCACCAGGGACTAACAATGAGCAGTTCTTC. Amino acid sequence: CASSPGTNNEQFF.

CDR3 residues: CSASDSLNGYTF. CDR3 coding DNA: TGCAGTGCATCAGACAGTTTGAATGGCTACACCTTC. The chain combines TRBV20-1 with TRBJ1-2; tentatively, D is TRBD1 (5 bases). V was trimmed by 6 bases and J by 6 bases, leaving 14 bases between them. There are 12 residues in the CDR3. The germline CDR1 and CDR2 sequences are DFQATT and SNEGSKA (reference sequence).

This rearrangement joins TRBV28 to TRBJ1-6, with TRBD1 matching 7 bases. The CDR3 totals 15 residues. The J segment lost 7 bases and the V segment lost 0 bases, leaving 3 bases of the junction unmatched. CDR1 is MDHEN and CDR2 is SYDVKM in the germline V gene. CDR3 DNA sequence: TGTGCCAGCAGTTTATGGAGCAGGGGGAATTCACCCCTCCACTTT. It encodes CASSLWSRGNSPLHF.

The rearrangement joins TRBV27 to TRBJ1-1, with D possibly being TRBD1 (6 bases). The V and J ends lost 8 bases and 3 bases respectively, with 10 bases between them. The CDR3 contains 12 residues. CDR1 and CDR2 (germline): MNHEY, SMNVEV (reference sequence). CDR3 sequence: CASYGGDTEAFF. CDR3 sequence (DNA): TGTGCCAGCTACGGGGGCGACACTGAAGCTTTCTTT.

The CDR3 DNA follows: TGTGCCAGTAGTACCGGGACAGGCTTATTAGAGACCCAGTACTTC. This gives the protein CASSTGTGLLETQYF. The chain joins TRBV19 to TRBJ2-5, with 8 bases lining up with TRBD1. Germline loops: CDR1 LNHDA, CDR2 SQIVND (reference sequence). The CDR3 has 15 residues. Trimming at V came to 4 bases and at J to 4 bases, leaving 8 bases not matched to a gene.

The chain recombines TRBV7-3 with TRBJ2-7; TRBD1 matches 11 bases. This CDR3 is 15 amino acids long. Germline assignment: CDR1 SGHTA and CDR2 FQGTGA. J was trimmed by 5 bases and V by 2 bases; bases with no gene match: 5. The DNA of the CDR3 is TGTGCCAGCAGCTTACATGGACAGGGGGCGCACGAGCAGTACTTC. Its protein is CASSLHGQGAHEQYF.

In this sample, this clonotype turned up many times. The chain has TRBV10-3 and TRBJ1-1; 10 nucleotides line up with TRBD1. The germline V gene encodes CDR1 ENHRY and CDR2 SYGVKD. J gave up 5 bases and V 9 bases, and 6 bases lay outside the gene matches. The CDR3 is 13 amino acids. The DNA for the CDR3 is TGTGCCATGGGACAGGGGAGGGGGACTGAAGCTTTCTTT. Its protein product is CAMGQGRGTEAFF.

The chain recombines TRBV2 with TRBJ2-3; D is uncertain. The CDR3 runs to 12 residues. Germline values: CDR1 SNHLY, CDR2 FYNNEI. The V gene lost 1 base and the J gene lost 6 bases, with 5 bases spanning the gap. CDR3 in DNA: TGTGCCAGCAGTGAAGAAGGGGATACGCAGTATTTT. Protein product: CASSEEGDTQYF.

This clonotype was seen many times. This CDR3 is CASTLGGPSNQPQHF. The DNA for the CDR3 is TGTGCCAGCACCCTAGGGGGGCCCAGCAATCAGCCCCAGCATTTT. The chain joins TRBV28 to TRBJ1-5; TRBD1 might be the D (6 bases). Germline-derived CDR1 and CDR2 are MDHEN and SYDVKM. CDR3 length: 15 amino acids. V was pared by 7 bases and J by 1 base, with 14 bases between. The full variable domain, completed using reference TRBV28 and TRBJ1-5, is DVKVTQSSRYLVKRTGEKVFLECVQDMDHENMFWYRQDPGLGLRLIYFSYDVKMKEKGDIPEGYSVSREKKERFSLILESASTNQTSMYLCASTLGGPSNQPQHFGDGTRLSIL.

This clonotype was detected only a few times. This chain uses TRBV7-2 with TRBJ2-2, with a possible D match to TRBD2 (5 bases). The V end was cut by 7 bases, the J end by 5 bases, with 17 bases between. The CDR3 length is 15 residues. CDR1 and CDR2 (germline): SGHTA, FQGNSA. The CDR3 here is CASTYPPKRTGELFF. The CDR3 DNA is TGTGCCAGCACCTACCCGCCCAAGCGGACCGGGGAGCTGTTTTTT. Combining the CDR3 with reference TRBV7-2 and TRBJ2-2 gives the whole variable domain GAGVSQSPSNKVTEKGKDVELRCDPISGHTALYWYRQSLGQGLEFLIYFQGNSAPDKSGLPSDRFSAERTGGSVSTLTIQRTQQEDSAVYLCASTYPPKRTGELFFGEGSRLTVL.